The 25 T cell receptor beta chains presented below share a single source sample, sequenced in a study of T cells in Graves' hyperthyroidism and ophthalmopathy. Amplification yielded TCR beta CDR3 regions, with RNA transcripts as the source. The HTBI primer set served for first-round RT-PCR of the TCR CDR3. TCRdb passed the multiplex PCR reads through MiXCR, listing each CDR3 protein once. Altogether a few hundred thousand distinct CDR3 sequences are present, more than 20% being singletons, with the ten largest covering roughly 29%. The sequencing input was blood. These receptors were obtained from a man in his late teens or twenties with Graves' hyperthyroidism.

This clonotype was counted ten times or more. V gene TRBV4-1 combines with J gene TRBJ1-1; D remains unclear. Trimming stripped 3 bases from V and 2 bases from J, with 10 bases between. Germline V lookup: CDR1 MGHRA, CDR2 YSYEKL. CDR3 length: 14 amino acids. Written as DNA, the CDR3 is TGCGCCAGCAGCCAGCCTCTTAAAAACACTGAAGCTTTCTTT. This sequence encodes CASSQPLKNTEAFF.

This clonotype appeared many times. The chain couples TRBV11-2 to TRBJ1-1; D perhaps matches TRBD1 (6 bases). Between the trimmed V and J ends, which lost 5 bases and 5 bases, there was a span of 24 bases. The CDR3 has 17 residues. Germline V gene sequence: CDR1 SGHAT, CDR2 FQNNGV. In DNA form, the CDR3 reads TGTGCCAGCAGCCTAGGGTGGGTCTTCGGTAGGGGGACTGAAGCTTTCTTT. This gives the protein CASSLGWVFGRGTEAFF.

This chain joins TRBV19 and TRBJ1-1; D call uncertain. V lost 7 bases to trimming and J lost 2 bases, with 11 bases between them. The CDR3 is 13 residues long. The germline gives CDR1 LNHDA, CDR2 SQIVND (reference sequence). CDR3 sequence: CASTMGYNTEAFF. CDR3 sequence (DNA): TGTGCCAGTACCATGGGGTACAACACTGAAGCTTTCTTT. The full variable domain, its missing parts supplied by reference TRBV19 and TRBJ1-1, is DGGITQSPKYLFRKEGQNVTLSCEQNLNHDAMYWYRQDPGQGLRLIYYSQIVNDFQKGDIAEGYSVSREKKESFPLTVTSAQKNPTAFYLCASTMGYNTEAFFGQGTRLTVV.

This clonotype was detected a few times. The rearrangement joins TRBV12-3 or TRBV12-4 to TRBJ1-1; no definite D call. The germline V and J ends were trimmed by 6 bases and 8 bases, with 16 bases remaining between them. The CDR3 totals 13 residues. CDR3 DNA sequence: TGTGCCAGCAGGTTTAAGTGGCAAAAGGAAGCTTTCTTT. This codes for CASRFKWQKEAFF.

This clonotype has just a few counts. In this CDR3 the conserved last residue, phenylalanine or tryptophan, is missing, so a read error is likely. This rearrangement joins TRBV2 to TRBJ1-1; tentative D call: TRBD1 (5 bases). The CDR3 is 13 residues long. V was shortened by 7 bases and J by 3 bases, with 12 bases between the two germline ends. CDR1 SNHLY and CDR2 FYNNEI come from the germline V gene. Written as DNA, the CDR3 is TGTGCCAGCATCTGGGGGGTCGACACTGAAGCTTTCCTT. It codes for CASIWGVDTEAFL.

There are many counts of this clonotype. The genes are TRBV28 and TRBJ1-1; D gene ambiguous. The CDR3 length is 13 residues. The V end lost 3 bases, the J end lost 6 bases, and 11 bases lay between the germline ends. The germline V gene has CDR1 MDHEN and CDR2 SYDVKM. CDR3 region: CASSLDLGSEAFF. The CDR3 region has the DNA TGTGCCAGCAGTTTGGATTTGGGATCTGAAGCTTTCTTT.

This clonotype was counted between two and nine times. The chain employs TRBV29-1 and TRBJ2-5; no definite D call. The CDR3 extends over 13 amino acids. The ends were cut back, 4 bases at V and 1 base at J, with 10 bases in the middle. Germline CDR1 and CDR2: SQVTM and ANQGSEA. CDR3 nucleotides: TGCAGCGTTGGTTTTTCCCCCCAAGAGACCCAGTACTTC. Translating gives CSVGFSPQETQYF.

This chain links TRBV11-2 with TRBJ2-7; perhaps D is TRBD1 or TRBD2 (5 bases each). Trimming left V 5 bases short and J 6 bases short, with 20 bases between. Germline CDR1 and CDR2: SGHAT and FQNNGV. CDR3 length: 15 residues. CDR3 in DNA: TGTGCCAGCAGCACCTTGACAGTGGGACGGTCCGAGCAGTACTTC. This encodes CASSTLTVGRSEQYF.

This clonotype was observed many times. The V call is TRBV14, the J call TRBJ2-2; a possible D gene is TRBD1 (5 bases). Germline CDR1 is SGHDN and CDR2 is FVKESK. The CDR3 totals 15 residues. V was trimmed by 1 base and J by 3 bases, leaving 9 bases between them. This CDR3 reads CASSQVSGYTGELFF. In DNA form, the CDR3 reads TGTGCCAGCAGCCAAGTTTCAGGGTACACCGGGGAGCTGTTTTTT.

Here the CDR3 DNA reads TGTGCCAGCAGCTTAGACAGTGCCACCGGGGAGCTGTTTTTT. This sequence encodes CASSLDSATGELFF. The chain has TRBV7-2 and TRBJ2-2, with D hard to call. Trimming took off 1 base at V and 4 bases at J, with 7 bases between the two ends. Germline values: CDR1 SGHTA, CDR2 FQGNSA. This CDR3 spans 14 amino acids.

The CDR3 spells CASSYSRVAGNTEAFF. For the CDR3, the DNA is TGTGCCAGCAGTTACTCGAGAGTAGCCGGGAACACTGAAGCTTTCTTT. This chain connects TRBV6-5 to TRBJ1-1; D gene ambiguous. The V and J ends lost 0 bases and 1 base respectively, with 12 bases between them. CDR1 MNHEY and CDR2 SVGAGI come from the germline V gene. The CDR3 spans 16 residues.

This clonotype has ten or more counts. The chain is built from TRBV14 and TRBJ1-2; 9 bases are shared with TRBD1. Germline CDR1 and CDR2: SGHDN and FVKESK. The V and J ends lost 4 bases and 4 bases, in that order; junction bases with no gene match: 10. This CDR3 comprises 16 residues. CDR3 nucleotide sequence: TGTGCCAGCAGCCCCAGGGGGACAGGGTTCCTCTATGGCTACACCTTC. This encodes CASSPRGTGFLYGYTF. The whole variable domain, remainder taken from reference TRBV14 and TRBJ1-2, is EAGVTQFPSHSVIEKGQTVTLRCDPISGHDNLYWYRRVMGKEIKFLLHFVKESKQDESGMPNNRFLAERTGGTYSTLKVQPAELEDSGVYFCASSPRGTGFLYGYTFGSGTRLTVV.

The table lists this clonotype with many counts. The CDR3 loop reads CSVMGTGLDEQYF. CDR3 in DNA: TGCAGCGTGATGGGGACAGGTCTCGACGAGCAGTACTTC. The chain employs TRBV29-1 and TRBJ2-7; 8 positions agree with TRBD1. Trimming removed 6 bases from V and 5 bases from J; junction bases left unmatched: 9. CDR1 is SQVTM, CDR2 ANQGSEA, per germline. This CDR3 has 13 residues.

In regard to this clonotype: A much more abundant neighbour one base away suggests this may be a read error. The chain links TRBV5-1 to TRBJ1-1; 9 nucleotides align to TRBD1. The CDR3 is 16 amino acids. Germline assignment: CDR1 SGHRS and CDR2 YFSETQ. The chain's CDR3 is CASSQRPQGASAEACF. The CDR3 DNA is TGCGCCAGCAGCCAAAGACCACAGGGGGCGAGTGCTGAAGCTTGCTTT.

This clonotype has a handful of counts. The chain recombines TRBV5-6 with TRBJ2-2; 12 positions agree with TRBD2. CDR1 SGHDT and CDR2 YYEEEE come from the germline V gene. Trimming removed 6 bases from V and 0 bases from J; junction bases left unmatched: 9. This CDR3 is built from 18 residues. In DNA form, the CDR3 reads TGTGCCAGCACCATTCTAGCGGGGGGGCTCCCGAACACCGGGGAGCTGTTTTTT. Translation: CASTILAGGLPNTGELFF.

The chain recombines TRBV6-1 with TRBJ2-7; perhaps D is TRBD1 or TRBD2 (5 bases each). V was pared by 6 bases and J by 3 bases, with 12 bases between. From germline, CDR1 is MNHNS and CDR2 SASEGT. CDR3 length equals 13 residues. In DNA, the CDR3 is TGTGCCAGCAGGAGGGGTTTGCACTACGAGCAGTACTTC. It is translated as CASRRGLHYEQYF.

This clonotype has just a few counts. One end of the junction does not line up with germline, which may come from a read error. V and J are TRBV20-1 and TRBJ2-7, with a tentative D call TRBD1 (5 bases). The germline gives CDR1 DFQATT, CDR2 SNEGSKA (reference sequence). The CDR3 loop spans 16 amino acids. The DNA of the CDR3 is TGCAGTGCTAGAGATCCTTTAGACAGTCTTGGATACGTGCAGTACTTC. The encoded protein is CSARDPLDSLGYVQYF.

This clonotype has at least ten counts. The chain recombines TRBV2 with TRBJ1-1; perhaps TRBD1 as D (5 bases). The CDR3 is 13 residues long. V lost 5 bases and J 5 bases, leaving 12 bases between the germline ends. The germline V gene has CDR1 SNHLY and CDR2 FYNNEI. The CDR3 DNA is TGTGCCAGCAGTTTAGGTGAGGGGACTGAAGCTTTCTTT. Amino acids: CASSLGEGTEAFF.

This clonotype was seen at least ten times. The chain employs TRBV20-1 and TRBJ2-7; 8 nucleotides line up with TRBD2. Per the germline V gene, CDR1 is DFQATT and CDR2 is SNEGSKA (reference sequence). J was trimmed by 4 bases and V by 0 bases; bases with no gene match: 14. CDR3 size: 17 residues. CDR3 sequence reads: CSARDGAAGELLYEQYF. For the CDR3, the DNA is TGCAGTGCTAGAGATGGGGCAGCGGGGGAATTATTGTACGAGCAGTACTTC.

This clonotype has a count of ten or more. The CDR3 loop reads CASSWGRSMNTEAFF. DNA for the CDR3: TGCGCCAGCAGCTGGGGACGGTCCATGAACACTGAAGCTTTCTTT. The chain uses TRBV5-1 and TRBJ1-1, with D possibly TRBD1 on 5 matching bases. This CDR3 has 15 residues. Per germline, CDR1 SGHRS and CDR2 YFSETQ. V lost 3 bases to trimming and J lost 0 bases, with 12 bases between them.

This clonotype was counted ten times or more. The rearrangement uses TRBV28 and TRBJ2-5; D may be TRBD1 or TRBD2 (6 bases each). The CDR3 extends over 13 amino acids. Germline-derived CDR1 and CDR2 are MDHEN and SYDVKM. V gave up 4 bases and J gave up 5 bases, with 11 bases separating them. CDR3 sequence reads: CASSSGARETQYF. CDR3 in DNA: TGTGCCAGCAGTTCGGGGGCGAGGGAGACCCAGTACTTC.

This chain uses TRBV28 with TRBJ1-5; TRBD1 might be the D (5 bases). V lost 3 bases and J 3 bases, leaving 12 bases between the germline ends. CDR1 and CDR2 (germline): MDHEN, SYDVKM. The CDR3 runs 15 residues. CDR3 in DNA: TGTGCCAGCAGTTTGGCAGGGCCATACAATCAGCCCCAGCATTTT. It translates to CASSLAGPYNQPQHF.

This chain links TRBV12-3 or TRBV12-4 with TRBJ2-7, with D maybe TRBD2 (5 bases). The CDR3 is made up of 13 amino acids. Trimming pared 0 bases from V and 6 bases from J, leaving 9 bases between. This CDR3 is CASSLAPRGEQYF. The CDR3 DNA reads TGTGCCAGCAGTTTAGCGCCCCGGGGCGAGCAGTACTTC.

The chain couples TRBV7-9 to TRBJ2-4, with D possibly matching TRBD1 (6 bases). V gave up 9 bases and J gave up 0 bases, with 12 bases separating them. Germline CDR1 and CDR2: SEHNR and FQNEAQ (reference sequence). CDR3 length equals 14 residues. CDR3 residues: CASGDTLAKNIQYF. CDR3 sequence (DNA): TGTGCCAGTGGGGACACCCTAGCCAAAAACATTCAGTACTTC.

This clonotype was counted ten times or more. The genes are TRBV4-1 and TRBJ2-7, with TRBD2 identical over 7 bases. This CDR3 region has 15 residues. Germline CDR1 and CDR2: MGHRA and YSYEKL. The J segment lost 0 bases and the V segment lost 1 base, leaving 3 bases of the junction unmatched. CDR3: CASSQVGGNSYEQYF. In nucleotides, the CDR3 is TGCGCCAGCAGCCAAGTCGGGGGGAACTCCTACGAGCAGTACTTC.